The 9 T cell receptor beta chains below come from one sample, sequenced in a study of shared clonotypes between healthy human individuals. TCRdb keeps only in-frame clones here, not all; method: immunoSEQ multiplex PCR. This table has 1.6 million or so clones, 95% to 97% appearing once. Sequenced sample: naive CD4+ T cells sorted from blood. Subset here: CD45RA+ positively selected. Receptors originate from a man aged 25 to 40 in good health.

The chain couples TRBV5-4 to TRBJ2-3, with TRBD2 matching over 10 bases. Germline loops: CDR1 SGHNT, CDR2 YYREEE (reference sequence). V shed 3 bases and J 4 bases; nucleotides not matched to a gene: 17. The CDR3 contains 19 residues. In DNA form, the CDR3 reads TGTGCCAGCAGCTCCGTTGGCCAAGCGGGAGGGTGGACCGCAGATACGCAGTATTTT. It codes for CASSSVGQAGGWTADTQYF.

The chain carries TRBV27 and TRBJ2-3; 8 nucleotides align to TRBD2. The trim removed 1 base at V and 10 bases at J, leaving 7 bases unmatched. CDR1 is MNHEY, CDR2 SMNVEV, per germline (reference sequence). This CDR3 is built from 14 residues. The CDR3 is CASSLFSGRAAQYF. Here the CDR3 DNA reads TGTGCCAGCAGTTTATTCTCCGGGAGGGCTGCGCAGTATTTT.

Here the CDR3 reads CASSQDNQEGEQYF. CDR3 sequence (DNA): TGCGCCAGCAGCCAAGATAACCAGGAGGGCGAGCAGTACTTC. V and J are TRBV4-3 and TRBJ2-7, with D maybe TRBD2 (6 bases). Per germline, CDR1 LGHNA and CDR2 YSLEER. CDR3 length: 14 residues. Trimming left V 0 bases short and J 6 bases short, with 12 bases between.

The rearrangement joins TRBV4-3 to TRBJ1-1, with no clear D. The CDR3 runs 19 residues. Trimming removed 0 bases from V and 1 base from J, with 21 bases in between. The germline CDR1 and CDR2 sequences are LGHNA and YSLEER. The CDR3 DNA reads TGCGCCAGCAGCCAAGATTCTTGGCGGGTGGGAGGCACGAACACTGAAGCTTTCTTT. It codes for CASSQDSWRVGGTNTEAFF.

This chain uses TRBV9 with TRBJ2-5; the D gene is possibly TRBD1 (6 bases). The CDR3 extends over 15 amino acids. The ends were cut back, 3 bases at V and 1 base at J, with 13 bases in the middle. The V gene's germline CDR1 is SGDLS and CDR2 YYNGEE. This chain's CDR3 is CASSAYGQIQETQYF. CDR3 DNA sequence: TGTGCCAGCAGCGCTTATGGACAGATCCAAGAGACCCAGTACTTC. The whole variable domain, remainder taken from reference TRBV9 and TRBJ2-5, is DSGVTQTPKHLITATGQRVTLRCSPRSGDLSVYWYQQSLDQGLQFLIQYYNGEERAKGNILERFSAQQFPDLHSELNLSSLELGDSALYFCASSAYGQIQETQYFGPGTRLLVL.

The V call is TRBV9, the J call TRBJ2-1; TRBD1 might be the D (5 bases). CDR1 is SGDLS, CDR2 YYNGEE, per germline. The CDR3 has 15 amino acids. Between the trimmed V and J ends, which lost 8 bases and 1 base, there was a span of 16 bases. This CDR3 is CASNTQGTSYNEQFF. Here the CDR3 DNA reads TGTGCCAGTAATACCCAGGGAACTTCCTACAATGAGCAGTTCTTC.

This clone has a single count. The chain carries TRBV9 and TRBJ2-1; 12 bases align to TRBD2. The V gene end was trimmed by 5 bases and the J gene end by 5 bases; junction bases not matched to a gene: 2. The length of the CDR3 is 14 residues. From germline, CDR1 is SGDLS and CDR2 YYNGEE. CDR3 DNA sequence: TGTGCCAGCAGTAGGACTAGCGGGAACAATGAGCAGTTCTTC. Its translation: CASSRTSGNNEQFF.

The CDR3 DNA reads as TGTGCCAGCAGCTTTACACTGAATTTAGGGACTGAAGCTTTCTTT. It yields the protein CASSFTLNLGTEAFF. The chain uses TRBV27 and TRBJ1-1; D is uncertain. Trimming removed 6 bases at V and 5 bases at J, with 19 bases between. The CDR3 has 15 residues. CDR1 and CDR2 (germline): MNHEY, SMNVEV (reference sequence).

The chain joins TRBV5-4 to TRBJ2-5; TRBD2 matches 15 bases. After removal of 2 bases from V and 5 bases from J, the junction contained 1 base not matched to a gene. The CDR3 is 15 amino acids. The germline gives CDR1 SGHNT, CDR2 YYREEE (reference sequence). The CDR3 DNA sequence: TGTGCCAGCAGCTTTGGACTAGCGGGAGGGGAGACCCAGTACTTC. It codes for CASSFGLAGGETQYF. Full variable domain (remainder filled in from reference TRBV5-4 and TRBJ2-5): ETGVTQSPTHLIKTRGQQVTLRCSSQSGHNTVSWYQQALGQGPQFIFQYYREEENGRGNFPPRFSGLQFPNYSSELNVNALELDDSALYLCASSFGLAGGETQYFGPGTRLLVL.